This T cell receptor beta chain comes out of a study of graft-versus-host responses after intestinal transplantation. At the level of the study: Anti-thymocyte globulin induction preceded approximately three years of tacrolimus and steroid maintenance in all recipients.

CDR3 size: 15 residues. The V and J ends lost 4 bases and 7 bases, in that order; junction bases with no gene match: 8. The germline V gene encodes CDR1 KGHSH and CDR2 LQKENI. A remark on this clone: The antigen remains undetermined.

General study results and limits: GvH clones turned up in recipient marrow; some had shown up first in ileum or blood. The presence of high graft-versus-host to host-versus-graft clonal ratios in allografts characterized patients with graft-donor T cell macrochimerism.

Libraries were prepared by immunoSEQ multiplex PCR; TCRdb keeps only in-frame clonotypes and omits some of them. In the table there are 40,000 to 55,000 clones, roughly 80% of which are singletons. The TCR comes from a human donor who was the organ donor for an intestinal transplant. Material: unstimulated CD4+ T cells sorted from spleen or lymph node cells, obtained before transplant. This chain joins TRBV18 and TRBJ1-4, with 8 bases lining up with TRBD1. CDR3 protein: CASSLGQGGGEKLFF. Here the CDR3 DNA reads TGTGCCAGCTCACTTGGACAGGGAGGAGGTGAAAAACTGTTTTTT.